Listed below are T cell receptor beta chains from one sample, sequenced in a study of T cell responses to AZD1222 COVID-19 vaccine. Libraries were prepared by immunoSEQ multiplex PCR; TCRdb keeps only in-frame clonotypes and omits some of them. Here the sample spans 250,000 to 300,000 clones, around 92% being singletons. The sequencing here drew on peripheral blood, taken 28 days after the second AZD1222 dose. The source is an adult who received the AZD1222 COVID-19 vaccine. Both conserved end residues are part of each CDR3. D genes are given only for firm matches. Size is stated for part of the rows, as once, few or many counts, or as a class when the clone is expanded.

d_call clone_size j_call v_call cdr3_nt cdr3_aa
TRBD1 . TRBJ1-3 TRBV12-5 TGTGCTAGTGGTTCAGGGGGCCCTGGAAACACCATATATTTT CASGSGGPGNTIYF
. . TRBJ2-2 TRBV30 TGTGCCTGGAAGGCCGCCTGGGACCGTGACGGGGAGCTGTTTTTT CAWKAAWDRDGELFF
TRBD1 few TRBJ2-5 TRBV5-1 TGCGCCAGCAGCTTACAGGGGGAGCCCCTCCAAGAGACCCAGTACTTC CASSLQGEPLQETQYF
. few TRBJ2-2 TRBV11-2 TGTGCCAGCAGCCCTCCCCGAACTCGGGAGCTGTTTTTT CASSPPRTRELFF
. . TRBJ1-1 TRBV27 TGTGCCAGCAGTCCCTCTGGAAGCATGAACACTGAAGCTTTCTTT CASSPSGSMNTEAFF
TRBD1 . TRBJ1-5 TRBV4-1 TGCGCCAGCAGCCCTGGACAGGGGAATCAGCCCCAGCATTTT CASSPGQGNQPQHF
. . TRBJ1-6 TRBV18 TGTGCCAGCTCACCGGGAGGGGATTCACCCCTCCACTTT CASSPGGDSPLHF
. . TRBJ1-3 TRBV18 TGTGCCAGCTCACCACCGGGGGGTACTGGAAACACCATATATTTT CASSPPGGTGNTIYF
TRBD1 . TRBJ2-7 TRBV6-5 TGTGCCAGCAGTTACGCCCTCGGGACAGGATCCTACGAGCAGTACTTC CASSYALGTGSYEQYF
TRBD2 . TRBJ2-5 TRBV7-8 TGTGCCAGCAGCTTAAGGTCGACTAGCGGGTTCCAAGAGACCCAGTACTTC CASSLRSTSGFQETQYF
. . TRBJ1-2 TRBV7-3 TGTGCCAGCAGCTATAGGGGGGCAGCGGCTAACTATGGCTACACCTTC CASSYRGAAANYGYTF
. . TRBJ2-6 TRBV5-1 TGCGCCAGCAGAGAGGGGGAGACTGGGGCCAACGTCCTGACTTTC CASREGETGANVLTF
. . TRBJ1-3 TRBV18 TGTGCCAGCTCACCACCCCTGTTAGGAAACACCATATATTTT CASSPPLLGNTIYF
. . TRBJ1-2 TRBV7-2 TGTGCCAGCAGCTCCTTCCGGGACCCCGATTACTACACCTTC CASSSFRDPDYYTF
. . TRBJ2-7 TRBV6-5 TGTGCCAGCAGTTACGGGGGGGCGAACTATAGGCAGTACTTC CASSYGGANYRQYF
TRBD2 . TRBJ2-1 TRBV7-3 TGTGCCAGCAGGGGGACTAGCGGGACCACCTACAATGAGCAGTTCTTC CASRGTSGTTYNEQFF
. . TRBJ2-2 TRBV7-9 TGTGCCAGCAGCTTTGTTTCGGGCACCGGGGAGCTGTTTTTT CASSFVSGTGELFF
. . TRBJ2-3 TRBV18 TGTGCCAGCTCACCTAGCGGCCCTTTGGATACGCAGTATTTT CASSPSGPLDTQYF
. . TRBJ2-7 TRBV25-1 TGTGCCAGTTGGGGGGACACTGGCACCTACGAGCAGTACTTC CASWGDTGTYEQYF
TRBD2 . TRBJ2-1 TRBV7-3 TGTGCCAGCAGCCCCGGACTAGGATTTGAGCAGTTCTTC CASSPGLGFEQFF
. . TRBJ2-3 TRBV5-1 TGCGCCAGCAGCAAGGACAGAACTAGCACAGATACGCAGTATTTT CASSKDRTSTDTQYF
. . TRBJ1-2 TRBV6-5 TGTGCCAGTAGAGAGACAGGTCTTAGGGGGGGCTACACCTTC CASRETGLRGGYTF
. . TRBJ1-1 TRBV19 TGTGCCATCGGGGGGGCGGGCACTGAAGCTTTCTTT CAIGGAGTEAFF
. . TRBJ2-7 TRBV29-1 TGCAGCGCCCGAGGGTCCCTCGGGTACGAGCAGTACTTC CSARGSLGYEQYF
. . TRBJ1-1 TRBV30 TGTGCCTGGAGTTCATATTTGAACACTGAAGCTTTCTTT CAWSSYLNTEAFF
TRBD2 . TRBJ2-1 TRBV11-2 TGTGCCAGCAGCTTAAATGCGGGAGGGATGGATGAGCAGTTCTTC CASSLNAGGMDEQFF
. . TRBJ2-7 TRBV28 TGTGCCAGCAGTTTAGGTGCCCAGGGCAACGACGAGCAGTACTTC CASSLGAQGNDEQYF
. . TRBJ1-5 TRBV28 TGTGCCAGCAGCCGCCCGGGGCGCAATCAGCCCCAGCATTTT CASSRPGRNQPQHF
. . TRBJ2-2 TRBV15 TGTGCCACCGCACTGGCCCCGACCGGGGAGCTGTTTTTT CATALAPTGELFF
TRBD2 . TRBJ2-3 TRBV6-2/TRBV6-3 TGTGCCAGCAGTTACGGGGGGGAGCTCGATACGCAGTATTTT CASSYGGELDTQYF
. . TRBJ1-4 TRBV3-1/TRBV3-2 TGTGCCAGCACCTCTACAGGGCCCAATGAAAAACTGTTTTTT CASTSTGPNEKLFF
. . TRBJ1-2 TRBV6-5 TGTGCCAGCAGTACCTCGCCCCATGGCTACACCTTC CASSTSPHGYTF
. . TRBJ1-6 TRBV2 TGTGCCAGCGCGGTAGGGCCTTATTCACCCCTCCACTTT CASAVGPYSPLHF
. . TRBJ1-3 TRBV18 TGTGCCAGCTCCCCCCCCTCCCGGGACACCATATATTTT CASSPPSRDTIYF
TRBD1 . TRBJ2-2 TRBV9 TGTGCCAGCAGCGGTGGGACAGGGCACACCGGGGAGCTGTTTTTT CASSGGTGHTGELFF
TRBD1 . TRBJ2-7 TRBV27 TGTGCCAGCAGTTGGGCGGGACAGGGATTATACGAGCAGTACTTC CASSWAGQGLYEQYF
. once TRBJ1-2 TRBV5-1 TGCGCCAGCAGCTCCTGGGGCGGGGGAGAGGGCTACACCTTC CASSSWGGGEGYTF
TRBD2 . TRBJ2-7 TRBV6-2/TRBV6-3 TGTGCCAGCAGTTACGATGGAGCTAGCGGGCTTTACGAGCAGTACTTC CASSYDGASGLYEQYF
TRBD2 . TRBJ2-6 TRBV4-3 TGCGCCAGCAGCCAAGATCGGGGGGCTGGGGCCAACGTCCTGACTTTC CASSQDRGAGANVLTF
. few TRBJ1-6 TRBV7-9 TGTGCCAGCAGCTCGGGGGTGCTCAATTCACCCCTCCACTTT CASSSGVLNSPLHF
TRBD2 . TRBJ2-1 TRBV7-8 TGTGCCAGCAGCCGACTAGCGGGGGGTGTGTTCGATGAGCAGTTCTTC CASSRLAGGVFDEQFF
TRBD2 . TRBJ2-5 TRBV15 TGTGCCACCAGCAGGCCTGGGACTAGCGGCGGGGAGACCCAGTACTTC CATSRPGTSGGETQYF
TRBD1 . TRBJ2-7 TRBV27 TGTGCCAGCAGTTTACTCTGGACAGGGGGCCTCTCCTACGAGCAGTACTTC CASSLLWTGGLSYEQYF
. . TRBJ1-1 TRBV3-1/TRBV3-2 TGTGCCAGCAGCCCCCTGGGAGTTTTGGGGACTGAAGCTTTCTTT CASSPLGVLGTEAFF
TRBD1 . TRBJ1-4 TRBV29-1 TGCAGCGTTCAGACAGGGACTAATGAAAAACTGTTTTTT CSVQTGTNEKLFF
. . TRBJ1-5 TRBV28 TGTGCCAGCAGTTTAAGTTCGGGGGGAGGACAGCCCCAGCATTTT CASSLSSGGGQPQHF